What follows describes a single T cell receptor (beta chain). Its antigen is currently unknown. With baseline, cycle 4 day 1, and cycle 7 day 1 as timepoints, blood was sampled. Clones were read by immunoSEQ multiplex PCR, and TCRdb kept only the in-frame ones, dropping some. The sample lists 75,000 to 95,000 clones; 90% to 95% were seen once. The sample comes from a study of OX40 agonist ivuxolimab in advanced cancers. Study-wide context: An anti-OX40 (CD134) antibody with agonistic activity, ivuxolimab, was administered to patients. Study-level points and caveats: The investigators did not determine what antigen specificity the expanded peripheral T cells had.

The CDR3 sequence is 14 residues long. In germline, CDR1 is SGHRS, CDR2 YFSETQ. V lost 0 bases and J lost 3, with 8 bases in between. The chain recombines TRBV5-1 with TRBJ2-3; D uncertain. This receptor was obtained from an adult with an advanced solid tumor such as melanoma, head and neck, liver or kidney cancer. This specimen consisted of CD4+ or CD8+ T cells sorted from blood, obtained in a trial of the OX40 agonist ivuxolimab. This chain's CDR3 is CASSLVQNTDTQYF. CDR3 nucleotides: TGCGCCAGCAGCTTGGTCCAGAATACAGATACGCAGTATTTT.